The present T cell receptor beta chain was sequenced within a study of blood T cell repertoires in COVID-19. Some clones are missing from TCRdb's copy, which holds only in-frame ones; the method was immunoSEQ multiplex PCR. The sample consists of under 75,000 clones, around 88% of them appearing once. Material for sequencing was peripheral blood. This TCR came from a woman of 80 years or more with active COVID-19.

The CDR3 region is CASSDYRGPGEQFF. The CDR3 DNA reads TGTGCCAGCAGCGACTACAGGGGGCCGGGTGAGCAGTTCTTC. This chain joins TRBV9 and TRBJ2-1; 9 positions agree with TRBD1. V lost 3 bases, J lost 9 bases, and 7 bases stayed unmatched. This CDR3 region has 14 residues. The germline gives CDR1 SGDLS, CDR2 YYNGEE.